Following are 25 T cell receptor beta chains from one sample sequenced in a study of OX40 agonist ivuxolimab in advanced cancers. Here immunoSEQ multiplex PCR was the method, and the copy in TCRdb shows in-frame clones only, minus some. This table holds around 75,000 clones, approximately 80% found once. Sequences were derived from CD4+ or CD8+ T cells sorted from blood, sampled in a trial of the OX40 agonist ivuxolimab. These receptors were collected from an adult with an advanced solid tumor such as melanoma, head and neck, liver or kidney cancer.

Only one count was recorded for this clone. The CDR3 is CASSWSGVQETQYF. Here the CDR3 DNA reads TGTGCCAGCAGCTGGTCAGGGGTCCAAGAGACCCAGTACTTC. The chain recombines TRBV11-2 with TRBJ2-5, with a possible D match to TRBD1 (6 bases). The V gene lost 4 bases and the J gene lost 1 base, with 10 bases spanning the gap. There are 14 residues in the CDR3. Germline CDR1 and CDR2: SGHAT and FQNNGV.

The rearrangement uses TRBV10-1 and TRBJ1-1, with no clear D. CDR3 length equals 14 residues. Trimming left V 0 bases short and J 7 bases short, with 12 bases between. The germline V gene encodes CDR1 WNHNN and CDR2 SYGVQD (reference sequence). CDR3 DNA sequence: TGCGCCAGCAGTGAGTCGAGGGAATCGCATGAAGCTTTCTTT. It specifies CASSESRESHEAFF.

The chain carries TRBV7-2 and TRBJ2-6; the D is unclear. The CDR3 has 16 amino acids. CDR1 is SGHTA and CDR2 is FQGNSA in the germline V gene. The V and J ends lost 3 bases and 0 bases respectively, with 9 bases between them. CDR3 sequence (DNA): TGTGCCAGCAGCTTCGTTGCTACCTCTGGGGCCAACGTCCTGACTTTC. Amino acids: CASSFVATSGANVLTF.

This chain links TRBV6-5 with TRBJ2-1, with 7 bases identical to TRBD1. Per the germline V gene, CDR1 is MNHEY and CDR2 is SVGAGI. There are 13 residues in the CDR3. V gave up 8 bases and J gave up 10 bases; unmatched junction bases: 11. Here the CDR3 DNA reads TGTGCCAGCGGGGGACAGAGCCCTTCGGAGCAGTTCTTC. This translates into CASGGQSPSEQFF.

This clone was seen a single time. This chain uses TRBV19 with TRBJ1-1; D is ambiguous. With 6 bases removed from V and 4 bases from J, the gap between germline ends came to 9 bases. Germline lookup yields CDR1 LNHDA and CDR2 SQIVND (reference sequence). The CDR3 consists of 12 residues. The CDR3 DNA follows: TGTGCCAGTAGGGGGATGGGCACTGAAGCTTTCTTT. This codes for CASRGMGTEAFF.

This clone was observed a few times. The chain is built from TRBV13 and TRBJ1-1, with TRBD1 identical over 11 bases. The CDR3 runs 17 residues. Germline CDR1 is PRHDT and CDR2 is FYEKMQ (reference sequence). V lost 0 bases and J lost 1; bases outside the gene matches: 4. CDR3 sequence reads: CASSLGDRGQKNTEAFF. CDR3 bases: TGTGCCAGCAGCTTAGGGGACAGGGGGCAAAAGAACACTGAAGCTTTCTTT.

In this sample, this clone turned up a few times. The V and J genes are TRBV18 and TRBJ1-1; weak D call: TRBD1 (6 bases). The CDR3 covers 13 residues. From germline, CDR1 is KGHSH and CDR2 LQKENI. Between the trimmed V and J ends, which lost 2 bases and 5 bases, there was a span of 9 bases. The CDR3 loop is CASSPTGPTEAFF. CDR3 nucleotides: TGTGCCAGCTCACCAACAGGGCCTACTGAAGCTTTCTTT.

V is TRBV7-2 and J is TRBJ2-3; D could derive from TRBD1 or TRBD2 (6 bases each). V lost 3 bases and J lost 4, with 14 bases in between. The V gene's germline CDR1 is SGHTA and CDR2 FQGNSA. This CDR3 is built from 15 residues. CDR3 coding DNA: TGTGCCAGCAGCTTGGGGGGCGTGGGGGCAGATACGCAGTATTTT. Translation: CASSLGGVGADTQYF.

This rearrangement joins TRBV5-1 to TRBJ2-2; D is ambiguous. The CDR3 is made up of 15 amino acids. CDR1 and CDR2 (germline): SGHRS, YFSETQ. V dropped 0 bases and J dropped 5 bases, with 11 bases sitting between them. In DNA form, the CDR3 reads TGCGCCAGCAGCTTGGCCAATGGGCCTACCGGGGAGCTGTTTTTT. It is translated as CASSLANGPTGELFF.

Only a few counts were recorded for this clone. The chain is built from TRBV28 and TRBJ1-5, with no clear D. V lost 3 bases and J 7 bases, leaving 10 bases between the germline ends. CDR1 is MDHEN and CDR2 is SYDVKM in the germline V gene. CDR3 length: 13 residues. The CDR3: CASSLVGAQPQHF. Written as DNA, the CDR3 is TGTGCCAGCAGTTTGGTGGGAGCCCAGCCCCAGCATTTT.

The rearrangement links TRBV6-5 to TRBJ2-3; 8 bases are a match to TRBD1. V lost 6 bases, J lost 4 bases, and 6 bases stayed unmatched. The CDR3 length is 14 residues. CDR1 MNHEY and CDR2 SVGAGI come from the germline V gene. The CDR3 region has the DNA TGTGCCAGCAGACCTCCGACAGGGGCAGATACGCAGTATTTT. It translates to CASRPPTGADTQYF.

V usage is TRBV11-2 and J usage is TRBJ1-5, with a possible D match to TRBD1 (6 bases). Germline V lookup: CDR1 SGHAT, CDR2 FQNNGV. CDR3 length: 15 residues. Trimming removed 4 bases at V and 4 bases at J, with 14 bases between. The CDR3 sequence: CASSSLTGKNQPQHF. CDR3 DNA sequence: TGTGCCAGCAGCTCGTTAACAGGGAAAAATCAGCCCCAGCATTTT.

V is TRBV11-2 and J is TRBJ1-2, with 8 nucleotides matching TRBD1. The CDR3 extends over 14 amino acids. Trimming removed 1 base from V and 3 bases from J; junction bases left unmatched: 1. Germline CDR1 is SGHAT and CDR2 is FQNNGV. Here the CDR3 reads CASSLGQGYYGYTF. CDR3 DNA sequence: TGTGCCAGCAGCTTAGGACAGGGGTACTATGGCTACACCTTC.

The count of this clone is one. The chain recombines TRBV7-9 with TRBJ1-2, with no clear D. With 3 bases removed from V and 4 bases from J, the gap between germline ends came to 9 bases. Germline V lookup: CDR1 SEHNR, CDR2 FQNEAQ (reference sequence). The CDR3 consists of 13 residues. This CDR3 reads CASSLEQTYGYTF. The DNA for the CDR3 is TGTGCCAGCAGCTTGGAACAGACCTATGGCTACACCTTC.

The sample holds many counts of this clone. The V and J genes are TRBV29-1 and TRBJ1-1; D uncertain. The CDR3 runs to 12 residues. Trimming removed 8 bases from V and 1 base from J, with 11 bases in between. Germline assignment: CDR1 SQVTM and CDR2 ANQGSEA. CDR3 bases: TGCAGCTACGAGCGACAGAACACTGAAGCTTTCTTT. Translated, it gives CSYERQNTEAFF.

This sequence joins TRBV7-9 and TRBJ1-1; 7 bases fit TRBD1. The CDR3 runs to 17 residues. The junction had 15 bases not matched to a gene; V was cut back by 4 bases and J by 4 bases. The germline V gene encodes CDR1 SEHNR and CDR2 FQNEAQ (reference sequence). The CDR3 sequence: CASSSYMSARGTTEAFF. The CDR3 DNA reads TGTGCCAGCAGCTCCTACATGTCGGCCAGGGGGACCACTGAAGCTTTCTTT.

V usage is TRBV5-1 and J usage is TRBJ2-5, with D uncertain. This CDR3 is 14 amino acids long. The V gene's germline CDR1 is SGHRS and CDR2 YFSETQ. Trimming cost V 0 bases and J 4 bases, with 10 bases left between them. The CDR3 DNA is TGCGCCAGCAGCTTGGCCGGCATACGAGAGACCCAGTACTTC. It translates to CASSLAGIRETQYF.

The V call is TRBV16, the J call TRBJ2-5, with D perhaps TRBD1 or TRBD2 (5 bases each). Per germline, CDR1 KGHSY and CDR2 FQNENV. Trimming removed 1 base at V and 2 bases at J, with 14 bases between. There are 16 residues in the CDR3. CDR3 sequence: CASSQWGTGQQETQYF. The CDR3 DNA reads TGTGCCAGCAGCCAATGGGGGACGGGCCAGCAAGAGACCCAGTACTTC.

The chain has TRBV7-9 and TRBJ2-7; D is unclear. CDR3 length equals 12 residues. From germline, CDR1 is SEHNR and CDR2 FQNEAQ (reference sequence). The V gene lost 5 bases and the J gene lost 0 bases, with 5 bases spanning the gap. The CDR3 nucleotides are TGTGCCAGCAGCCGAACCTCCTACGAGCAGTACTTC. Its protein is CASSRTSYEQYF.

Here the CDR3 DNA reads TGTGCCAGCAGTGAAGGCTTGGCTAGCGGGGGGGCCTGGGTCTTCGAGCAGTACTTC. Translation: CASSEGLASGGAWVFEQYF. This chain connects TRBV6-1 to TRBJ2-7, with 12 bases lining up with TRBD2. The CDR3 loop spans 19 amino acids. Trimming took 1 base from V and 6 from J; bases not matched to a gene: 16. The germline V gene has CDR1 MNHNS and CDR2 SASEGT.

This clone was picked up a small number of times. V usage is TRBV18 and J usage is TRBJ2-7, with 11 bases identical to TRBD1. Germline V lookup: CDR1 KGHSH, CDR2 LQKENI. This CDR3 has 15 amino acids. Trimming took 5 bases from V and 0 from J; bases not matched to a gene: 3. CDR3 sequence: CASSSGTGGSYEQYF. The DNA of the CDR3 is TGTGCCAGCTCATCCGGGACAGGGGGCTCCTACGAGCAGTACTTC.

DNA for the CDR3: TGTGCCAGTAGTCCAGTGCAGAGGGGGTATAGCAATCAGCCCCAGCATTTT. Encoded protein: CASSPVQRGYSNQPQHF. The chain links TRBV19 to TRBJ1-5; possibly TRBD1 for D (6 bases). The germline V gene has CDR1 LNHDA and CDR2 SQIVND (reference sequence). The CDR3 extends over 17 amino acids. V was trimmed by 5 bases and J by 0 bases, leaving 17 bases between them.

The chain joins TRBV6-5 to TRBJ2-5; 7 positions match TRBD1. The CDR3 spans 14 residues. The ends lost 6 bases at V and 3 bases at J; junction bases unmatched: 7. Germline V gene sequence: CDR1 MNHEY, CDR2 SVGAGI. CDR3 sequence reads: CASSRGFGEETQYF. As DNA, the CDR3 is TGTGCCAGCAGCAGGGGGTTCGGAGAAGAGACCCAGTACTTC.

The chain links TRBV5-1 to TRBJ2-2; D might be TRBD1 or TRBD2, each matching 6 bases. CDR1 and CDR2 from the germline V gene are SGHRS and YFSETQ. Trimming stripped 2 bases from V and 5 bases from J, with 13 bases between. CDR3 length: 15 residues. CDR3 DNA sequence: TGCGCCAGCAGCTTTCCGGGGGCCCGGACCGGGGAGCTGTTTTTT. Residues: CASSFPGARTGELFF.

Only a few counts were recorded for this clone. The CDR3 bases are TGTGCCAGCAGCAGGGACAGAACTATGGGTGGCTACACCTTC. Translation: CASSRDRTMGGYTF. J is TRBJ1-2 and V is TRBV6-1; 7 bases match TRBD1. The CDR3 sequence is 14 residues long. The V and J ends lost 6 bases and 7 bases, in that order; junction bases with no gene match: 11. Per the germline V gene, CDR1 is MNHNS and CDR2 is SASEGT.